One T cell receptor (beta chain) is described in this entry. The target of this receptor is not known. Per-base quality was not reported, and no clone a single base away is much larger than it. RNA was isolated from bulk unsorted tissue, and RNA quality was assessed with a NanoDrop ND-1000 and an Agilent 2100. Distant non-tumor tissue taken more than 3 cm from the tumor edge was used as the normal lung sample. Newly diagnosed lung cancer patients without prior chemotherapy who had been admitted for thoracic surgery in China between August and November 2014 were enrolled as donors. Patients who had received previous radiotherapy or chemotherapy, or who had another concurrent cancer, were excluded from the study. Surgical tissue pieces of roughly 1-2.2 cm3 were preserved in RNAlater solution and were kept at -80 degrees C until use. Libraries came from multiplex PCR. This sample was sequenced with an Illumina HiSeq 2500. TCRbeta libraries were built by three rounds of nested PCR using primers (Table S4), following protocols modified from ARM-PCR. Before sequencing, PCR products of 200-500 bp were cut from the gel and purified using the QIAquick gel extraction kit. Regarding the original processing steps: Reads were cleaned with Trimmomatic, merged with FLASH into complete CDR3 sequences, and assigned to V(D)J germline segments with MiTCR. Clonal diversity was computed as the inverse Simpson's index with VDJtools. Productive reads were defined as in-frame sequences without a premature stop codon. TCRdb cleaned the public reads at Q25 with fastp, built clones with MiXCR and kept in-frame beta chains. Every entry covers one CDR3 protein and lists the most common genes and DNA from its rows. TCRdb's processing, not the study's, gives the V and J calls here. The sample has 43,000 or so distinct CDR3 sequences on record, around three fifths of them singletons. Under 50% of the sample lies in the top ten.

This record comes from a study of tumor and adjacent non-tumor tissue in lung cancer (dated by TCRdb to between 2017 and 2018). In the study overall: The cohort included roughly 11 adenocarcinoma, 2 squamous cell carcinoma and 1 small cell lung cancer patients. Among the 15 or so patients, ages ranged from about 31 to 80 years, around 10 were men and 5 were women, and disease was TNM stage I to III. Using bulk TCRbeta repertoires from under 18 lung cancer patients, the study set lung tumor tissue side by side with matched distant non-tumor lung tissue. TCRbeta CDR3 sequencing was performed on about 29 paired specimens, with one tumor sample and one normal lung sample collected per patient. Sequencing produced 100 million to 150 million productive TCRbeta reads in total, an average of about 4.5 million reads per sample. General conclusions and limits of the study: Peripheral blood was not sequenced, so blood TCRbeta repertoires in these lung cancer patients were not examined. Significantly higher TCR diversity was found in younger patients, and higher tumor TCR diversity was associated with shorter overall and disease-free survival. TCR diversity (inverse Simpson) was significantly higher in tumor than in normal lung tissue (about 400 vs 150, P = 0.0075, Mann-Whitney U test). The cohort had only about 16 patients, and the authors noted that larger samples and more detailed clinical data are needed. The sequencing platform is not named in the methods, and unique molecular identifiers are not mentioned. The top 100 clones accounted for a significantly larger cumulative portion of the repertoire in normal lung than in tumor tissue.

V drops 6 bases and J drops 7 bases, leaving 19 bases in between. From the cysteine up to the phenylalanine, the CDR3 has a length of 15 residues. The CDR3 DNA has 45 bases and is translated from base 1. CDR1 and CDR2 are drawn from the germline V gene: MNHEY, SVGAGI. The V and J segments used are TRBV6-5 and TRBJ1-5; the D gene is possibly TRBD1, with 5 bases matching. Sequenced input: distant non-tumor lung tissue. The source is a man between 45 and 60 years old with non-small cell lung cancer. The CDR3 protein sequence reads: CASRADTWDLQPQHF. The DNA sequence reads TGTGCCAGCAGGGCGGACACGTGGGACTTACAGCCCCAGCATTTT.